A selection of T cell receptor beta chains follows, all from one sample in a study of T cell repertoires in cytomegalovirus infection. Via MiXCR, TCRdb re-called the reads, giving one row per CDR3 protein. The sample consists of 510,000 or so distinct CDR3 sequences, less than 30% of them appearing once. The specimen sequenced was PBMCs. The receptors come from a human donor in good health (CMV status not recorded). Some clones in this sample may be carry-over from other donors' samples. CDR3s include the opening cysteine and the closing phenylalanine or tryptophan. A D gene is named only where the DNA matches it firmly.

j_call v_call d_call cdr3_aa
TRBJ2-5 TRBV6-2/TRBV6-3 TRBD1 CASSHRGETQYF
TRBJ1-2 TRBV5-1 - CASSLEGFHYGYTF
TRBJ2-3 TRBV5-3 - CASSMDIPDTQYF
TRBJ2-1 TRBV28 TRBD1 CASSLGTATRGEQFF
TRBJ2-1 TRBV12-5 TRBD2 CASGLRGLAGRGNEQFF
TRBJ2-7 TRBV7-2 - CASSFRGTYEQYF
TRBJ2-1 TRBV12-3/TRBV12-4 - CASSWDTLGNEQFF
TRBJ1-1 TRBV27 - CASRRAGENTEAFF
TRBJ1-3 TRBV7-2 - CASSSRPFGNTIYF
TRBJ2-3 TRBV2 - CASTPRGTADTQYF
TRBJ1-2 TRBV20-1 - CSATVTGRVTEGYTF
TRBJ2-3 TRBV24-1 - CAVTVRGTQGGADTQYF
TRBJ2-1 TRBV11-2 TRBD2 CASSQLAERGEQFF
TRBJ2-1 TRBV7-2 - CASSQDHGRPKQFF
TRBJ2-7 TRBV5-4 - CASSFPDGYSSYEQYF
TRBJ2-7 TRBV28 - CASSFEGRSYEQYF
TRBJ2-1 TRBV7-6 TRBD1 CASSPGQVVNEQFF
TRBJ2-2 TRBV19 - CASSIDWGSGELFF
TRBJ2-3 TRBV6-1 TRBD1 CASREPTGLLSEDTQYF
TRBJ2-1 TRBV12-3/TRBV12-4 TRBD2 CASSLLAGGIVYNEQFF
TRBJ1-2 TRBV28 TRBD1 CASREGQGAGGYTF
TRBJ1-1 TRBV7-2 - CASSSNPGLNTEAFF
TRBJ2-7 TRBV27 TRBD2 CASSFPGLAGKYEQYF
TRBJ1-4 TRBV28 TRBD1 CASSGPRTGTNEKLFF
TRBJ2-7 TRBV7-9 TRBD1 CASTGGGTGMAYEQYF
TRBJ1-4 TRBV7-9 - CASSVRAGEEKLFF
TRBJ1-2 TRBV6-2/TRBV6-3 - CASRYTGYGYTF
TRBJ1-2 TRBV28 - CASCELLFGGGGYTF
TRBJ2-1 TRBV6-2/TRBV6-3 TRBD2 CASSYPWAGRAREQFF
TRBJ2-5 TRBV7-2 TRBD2 CASSLGLTSGGQETQYF
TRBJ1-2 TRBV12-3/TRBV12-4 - CASSPAPGGYGYTF
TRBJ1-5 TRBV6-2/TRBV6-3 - CASSGGGPQHF
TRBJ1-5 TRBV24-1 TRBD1 CATRDRGNNQPQHF
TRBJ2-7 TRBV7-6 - CASSLALPPLEHEQYF
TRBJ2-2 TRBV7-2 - CASSSPASGELFF
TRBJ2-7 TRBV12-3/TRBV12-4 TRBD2 CASSPTGTSGNSEQYF
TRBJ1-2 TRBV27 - CASSVSGDGYTF
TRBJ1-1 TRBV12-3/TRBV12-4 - CASRPRRGAASTEAFF
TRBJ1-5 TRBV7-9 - CASSLAWDQPQHF
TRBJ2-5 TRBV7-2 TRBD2 CASSGGLAGNQETQYF
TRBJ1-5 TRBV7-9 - CASSSQGDQPQHF
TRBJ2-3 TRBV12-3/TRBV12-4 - CASTDSPSTDTQYF
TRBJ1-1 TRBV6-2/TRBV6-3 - CASSYSGETEAFF
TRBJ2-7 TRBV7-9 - CASSPVGGTYEQYF